The T cell receptor beta chain under discussion was sequenced for a study of memory CD4+ T cells and cytomegalovirus serostatus. Findings of the study overall: The CMV-associated TCR signature appears largely within the CD4+ memory repertoire.

TCRdb's table, derived via immunoSEQ multiplex PCR, lists solely in-frame clones and lacks some. The sample carries about 92,000 clones, over 70% recorded once. The germline CDR1 and CDR2 sequences are LGHNA and YNFKEQ. Trimming took 5 bases from V and 6 from J; bases not matched to a gene: 10. This CDR3 is built from 15 residues. A word on this clone: The antigen is not known.

The sort gate was single viable CD3+CD4+CD8-CD45RO+ cells for memory CD4+ T cells. Serum IgG to CMV pp150, pp28, p38 and p52 defined serostatus. The receptor comes from an adult in good health and CMV-seropositive. The specimen was memory CD4+ T cells from blood. This chain joins TRBV4-2 and TRBJ1-1; 9 positions agree with TRBD1. The CDR3 DNA reads as TGTGCCAGCAGCGCGGAGGGACAGGGAAAACCTGAAGCTTTCTTT. Translated: CASSAEGQGKPEAFF.